This T cell receptor (beta chain) derives from a study of CD4 T cells in relation to SARS-CoV-2 and coronaviruses. General study findings and limits: No crossreactivity against non-spike viral proteins was tested here. Memory recall responses, not primary responses primed in culture, are what the assay detects.

The data were produced by immunoSEQ multiplex PCR, yet TCRdb's version contains in-frame clones alone and is incomplete. The sample yields roughly 60,000 clones, over 90% seen once. CD4+ T cells from unexposed donors were obtained before the COVID-19 pandemic (2011-2018). The germline gives CDR1 MDHEN, CDR2 SYDVKM. CDR3 length equals 15 residues. V lost 3 bases, J lost 11 bases, and 17 bases lay in between. Of note for this clone: Its antigen is currently unknown.

The source material was naive CD4+ T cells from PBMCs. Subset specified: naive CD4+ T cells isolated by negative enrichment. The source is a human donor in good health. V and J are TRBV28 and TRBJ1-6; D is uncertain. CDR3 protein: CASSLIGGRDAPLHF. The CDR3 nucleotides are TGTGCCAGCAGTTTGATCGGCGGAAGGGATGCACCCCTCCACTTT.